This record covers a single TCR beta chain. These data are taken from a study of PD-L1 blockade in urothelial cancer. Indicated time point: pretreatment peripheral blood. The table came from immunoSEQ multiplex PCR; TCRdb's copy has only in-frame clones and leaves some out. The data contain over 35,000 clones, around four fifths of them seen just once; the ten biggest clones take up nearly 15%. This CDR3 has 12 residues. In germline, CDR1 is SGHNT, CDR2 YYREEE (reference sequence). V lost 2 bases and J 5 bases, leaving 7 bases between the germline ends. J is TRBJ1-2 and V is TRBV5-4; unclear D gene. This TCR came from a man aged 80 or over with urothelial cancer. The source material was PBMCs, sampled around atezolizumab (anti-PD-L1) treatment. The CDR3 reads CASSLQNYGYTF. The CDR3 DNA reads TGTGCCAGCAGCTTACAGAATTATGGCTACACCTTC.